Below, 32 T cell receptor beta chains from the same sample are listed, as sequenced in a study of CD8 T cells in Susac syndrome. An input of roughly 0.5 to 1 ug of RNA was subjected to reverse transcription using random hexamers. A single record per CDR3 protein comes from TCRdb applying MiXCR to the immunoSEQ multiplex PCR reads. The data contain under 90,000 distinct CDR3 sequences, over 90% of them singletons. Source material: CD8+ T cells from PBMCs. These receptors were taken from a human donor with Susac syndrome.

The chain joins TRBV27 to TRBJ2-1; 8 nucleotides match TRBD2. Germline V CDR1 and CDR2: MNHEY, SMNVEV (reference sequence). The CDR3 sequence is 14 residues long. Trimming removed 5 bases from V and 6 bases from J; junction bases left unmatched: 6. CDR3 sequence reads: CASSNPGGGNEQFF. The CDR3 DNA follows: TGTGCCAGCAGTAACCCGGGAGGGGGCAATGAGCAGTTCTTC.

The chain combines TRBV3-1 with TRBJ2-2; D tentatively fits TRBD1 or TRBD2 (5 bases each). Germline loops: CDR1 LGHDT, CDR2 YNNKEL (reference sequence). V gave up 4 bases and J gave up 6 bases, with 21 bases separating them. The CDR3 is 17 amino acids. The CDR3 DNA is TGTGCCAGCAGCCGAGGGGCAGGGACCAGTTCGGCCGGGGAGCTGTTTTTT. It yields the protein CASSRGAGTSSAGELFF.

This chain links TRBV6-2 or TRBV6-3 with TRBJ2-1; 9 nucleotides match TRBD2. The germline CDR1 and CDR2 sequences are MNHEY and SVGEGT. The trim removed 4 bases at V and 5 bases at J, leaving 3 bases unmatched. This CDR3 has 14 amino acids. The CDR3 here is CASSLASGNNEQFF. The CDR3 DNA is TGTGCCAGCAGTTTGGCTAGCGGGAACAATGAGCAGTTCTTC.

This clonotype is a singleton in its sample. This rearrangement joins TRBV12-5 to TRBJ2-7; 8 bases align to TRBD2. Looked up from germline, CDR1 is LGHNT and CDR2 is FRNRAP. The CDR3 has 15 residues. The V segment lost 5 bases and the J segment 3 bases; nucleotides outside the gene matches: 9. The CDR3, as DNA: TGTGCTAGTGGTCCAAATAGCGGGGCCAACTACGAGCAGTACTTC. Protein: CASGPNSGANYEQYF. The complete variable domain, with remaining parts taken from reference TRBV12-5 and TRBJ2-7, reads DARVTQTPRHKVTEMGQEVTMRCQPILGHNTVFWYRQTMMQGLELLAYFRNRAPLDDSGMPKDRFSAEMPDATLATLKIQPSEPRDSAVYFCASGPNSGANYEQYFGPGTRLTVT.

This sequence joins TRBV2 and TRBJ1-1; no clear D gene. The CDR3 covers 19 residues. The germline V gene encodes CDR1 SNHLY and CDR2 FYNNEI. Deletions cut 0 bases from V and 13 bases from J, with 33 bases between. CDR3 region: CASSEAPRGPVRGLERGFF. The CDR3 coding sequence is TGTGCCAGCAGTGAAGCCCCTCGCGGTCCTGTCCGCGGACTTGAACGGGGTTTCTTT.

This clonotype is a singleton in its sample. V usage is TRBV7-2 and J usage is TRBJ2-7; 12 bases match TRBD1. The germline V gene has CDR1 SGHTA and CDR2 FQGNSA. The CDR3 consists of 15 residues. With V trimmed by 5 bases and J by 2 bases, 4 bases remained unmatched. The CDR3 loop is CASSVGQGAPYEQYF. CDR3 bases: TGTGCCAGCAGCGTGGGACAGGGGGCCCCCTACGAGCAGTACTTC.

Here the CDR3 DNA reads TGTGCCAGCAGCCAACTGTTCACATCCTACGAGCAGTACTTC. Translated, it gives CASSQLFTSYEQYF. The chain is built from TRBV14 and TRBJ2-7, with no clear D. The CDR3 spans 14 residues. Germline V gene data show CDR1 as SGHDN and CDR2 as FVKESK. Trimming cost V 2 bases and J 1 base, with 9 bases left between them.

This sequence joins TRBV29-1 and TRBJ1-2; D unclear. The CDR3 extends over 13 amino acids. CDR1 is SQVTM and CDR2 is ANQGSEA in the germline V gene. V was shortened by 0 bases and J by 7 bases, with 12 bases between the two germline ends. CDR3 DNA sequence: TGCAGCGTTGAAGACGAAACCGATCTTGGCTACACCTTC. Translation gives CSVEDETDLGYTF.

J is TRBJ2-4 and V is TRBV28; possible D gene TRBD1, 5 bases. This CDR3 contains 14 residues. V was cut by 3 bases and J by 8 bases, with 14 bases left in between. Germline V CDR1 and CDR2: MDHEN, SYDVKM. CDR3 loop: CASSFQLGAHIQYF. The CDR3 coding sequence is TGTGCCAGCAGTTTCCAACTTGGGGCGCACATTCAGTACTTC.

The chain joins TRBV5-6 to TRBJ1-1; D not certain. Trimming shortened V by 0 bases and J by 0 bases, and 3 bases separated the two germline ends. The V gene's germline CDR1 is SGHDT and CDR2 YYEEEE. CDR3 size: 13 residues. Here the CDR3 DNA reads TGTGCCAGCAGCTTGGATCTGAACACTGAAGCTTTCTTT. Encoded protein: CASSLDLNTEAFF.

The J gene is TRBJ1-4, the V gene TRBV27, with D unclear. CDR3 length equals 14 residues. Per germline, CDR1 MNHEY and CDR2 SMNVEV (reference sequence). Trimming shortened V by 0 bases and J by 8 bases, and 10 bases separated the two germline ends. The CDR3 loop is CASSLSGIKEKLFF. DNA of the CDR3: TGTGCCAGCAGTTTATCAGGGATTAAGGAAAAACTGTTTTTT.

This chain joins TRBV20-1 and TRBJ2-7; D unresolved. Germline V lookup: CDR1 DFQATT, CDR2 SNEGSKA (reference sequence). V lost 6 bases, J lost 8 bases, and 11 bases lay in between. This CDR3 region has 10 residues. CDR3 sequence reads: CSAQESKQYF. DNA of the CDR3: TGCAGTGCCCAAGAATCCAAGCAGTACTTC.

The rearrangement links TRBV29-1 to TRBJ2-1, with a tentative D call TRBD1 (5 bases). The germline V gene encodes CDR1 SQVTM and CDR2 ANQGSEA. The CDR3 is 12 residues long. Trimming pared 7 bases from V and 10 bases from J, leaving 17 bases between. The CDR3 region has the DNA TGCAGCGCTACCCCGCCAGGGATGGAGCAGTTCTTC. Its translation is CSATPPGMEQFF.

The genes are TRBV20-1 and TRBJ1-1, with D possibly being TRBD1 (5 bases). This CDR3 has 11 residues. Germline V gene data show CDR1 as DFQATT and CDR2 as SNEGSKA (reference sequence). The germline V and J ends were trimmed by 3 bases and 5 bases, with 7 bases remaining between them. This CDR3 reads CSARKGTEAFF. The CDR3 coding sequence is TGCAGTGCTAGGAAGGGGACTGAAGCTTTCTTT.

This clonotype occurred once. The rearrangement links TRBV4-3 to TRBJ2-5; D unresolved. The V gene's germline CDR1 is LGHNA and CDR2 YSLEER. This CDR3 spans 15 amino acids. V shed 4 bases and J shed 4 bases, with 16 bases lying between them. The CDR3 DNA reads as TGCGCCAGCAGCCGCGATTACGGCATCGGAGAGACCCAGTACTTC. Its protein product is CASSRDYGIGETQYF.

The genes are TRBV5-1 and TRBJ1-2; 7 bases line up with TRBD1. V lost 4 bases, J lost 6 bases, and 3 bases stayed unmatched. This CDR3 region has 12 residues. The V gene's germline CDR1 is SGHRS and CDR2 YFSETQ. The CDR3 loop is CASSLDRDGYTF. CDR3 DNA: TGCGCCAGCAGCCTAGACAGGGATGGCTACACCTTC.

This rearrangement joins TRBV29-1 to TRBJ2-7, with D possibly matching TRBD2 (6 bases). The CDR3 spans 11 residues. Germline V gene data show CDR1 as SQVTM and CDR2 as ANQGSEA. V gave up 6 bases and J gave up 3 bases, with 9 bases separating them. DNA for the CDR3: TGCAGCGTCCTAGCGCACTACGAGCAGTACTTC. Translated, it gives CSVLAHYEQYF.

This chain connects TRBV2 to TRBJ2-3; D possibly corresponds to TRBD1 (5 bases). Germline-derived CDR1 and CDR2 are SNHLY and FYNNEI. Trimming left V 5 bases short and J 0 bases short, with 18 bases between. This CDR3 is 17 amino acids long. CDR3 amino acids: CASSPERQTPSTDTQYF. The CDR3 bases are TGTGCCAGCAGTCCCGAAAGACAGACCCCTAGCACAGATACGCAGTATTTT.

J is TRBJ2-1 and V is TRBV11-2; a weak D match, TRBD2 (7 bases). CDR1 is SGHAT, CDR2 FQNNGV, per germline. This CDR3 is built from 15 residues. Trimming removed 1 base from V and 12 bases from J, with 19 bases in between. The DNA for the CDR3 is TGTGCCAGCAGCTTAGCACGCGGGGGCTTAGGAGGGCAGTTCTTC. Its protein is CASSLARGGLGGQFF.

With regard to this clonotype: Germline and junction disagree at one end, which may indicate a read error. This sequence joins TRBV20-1 and TRBJ1-2, with TRBD1 as a possible D gene (5 bases). Germline CDR1 reads DFQATT; CDR2 reads SNEGSKA (reference sequence). The CDR3 length is 14 residues. Written as DNA, the CDR3 is TGCAGTGCTAGCGACGAGGGGCTCGCCTATGACTACACCTTC. Its protein product is CSASDEGLAYDYTF.

This sequence joins TRBV3-1 and TRBJ2-6; D is perhaps TRBD1 (6 bases). With 1 base removed from V and 0 bases from J, the gap between germline ends came to 10 bases. The germline V gene encodes CDR1 LGHDT and CDR2 YNNKEL (reference sequence). The CDR3 is 17 amino acids. Written as DNA, the CDR3 is TGTGCCAGCAGCCAAGTGGACAGTTCCTCTGGGGCCAACGTCCTGACTTTC. It encodes CASSQVDSSSGANVLTF.

In this sample, this clonotype turned up once. The chain uses TRBV5-6 and TRBJ1-5; no clear D. The CDR3 has 15 amino acids. The germline gives CDR1 SGHDT, CDR2 YYEEEE. Trimming left V 0 bases short and J 0 bases short, with 7 bases between. The CDR3 bases are TGTGCCAGCAGCTTGGCCGCGGCTAGCAATCAGCCCCAGCATTTT. Protein sequence: CASSLAAASNQPQHF.

V gene TRBV12-3 or TRBV12-4 combines with J gene TRBJ2-3; 8 nucleotides line up with TRBD2. The CDR3 is 13 residues long. V dropped 5 bases and J dropped 7; count of bases not matched to a gene: 5. The CDR3 region has the DNA TGTGCCAGCAGTACAAGCGGGAGCTATACGCAGTATTTT. Translated: CASSTSGSYTQYF.

The rearrangement uses TRBV13 and TRBJ2-5; D is uncertain. CDR1 and CDR2 from the germline V gene are PRHDT and FYEKMQ (reference sequence). Deletions cut 1 base from V and 5 bases from J, with 5 bases between. CDR3 length: 12 amino acids. The DNA of the CDR3 is TGTGCCAGCAGCTTAGAGGCCGAGACCCAGTACTTC. This codes for CASSLEAETQYF.

This chain links TRBV28 with TRBJ2-3, with 8 bases aligning to TRBD1. Germline V lookup: CDR1 MDHEN, CDR2 SYDVKM. V was pared by 6 bases and J by 2 bases, with 7 bases of the junction left unmatched. CDR3 length: 15 residues. The CDR3 nucleotides are TGTGCCAGCAGCCCGGACAGGGCCCTCACAGATACGCAGTATTTT. This gives the protein CASSPDRALTDTQYF.

The V call is TRBV30, the J call TRBJ1-5, with D perhaps TRBD1 (6 bases). V was cut by 7 bases and J by 3 bases, with 16 bases left in between. The germline CDR1 and CDR2 sequences are GTSNPN and SVGIG (reference sequence). The CDR3 consists of 14 residues. CDR3 residues: CASHGGHLNQPQHF. In DNA form, the CDR3 reads TGTGCCTCCCACGGGGGACACCTCAATCAGCCCCAGCATTTT.

This sequence joins TRBV6-4 and TRBJ2-3; 9 positions match TRBD1. This CDR3 spans 15 amino acids. The germline CDR1 and CDR2 sequences are MRHNA and SNTAGT. After removal of 1 base from V and 5 bases from J, the junction contained 4 bases not matched to a gene. The CDR3 here is CASSDFWGQGDTQYF. The CDR3 region has the DNA TGTGCCAGCAGTGACTTCTGGGGACAGGGAGATACGCAGTATTTT.

V gene TRBV30 combines with J gene TRBJ2-5, with 9 bases lining up with TRBD1. CDR1 is GTSNPN and CDR2 is SVGIG in the germline V gene (reference sequence). The CDR3 is 13 amino acids. V lost 4 bases to trimming and J lost 5 bases; unmatched junction nucleotides: 5. The CDR3 DNA reads as TGTGCCTGGACCACAGGGGGCTGGGAGACCCAGTACTTC. As protein: CAWTTGGWETQYF. Full variable domain (rest looked up from reference TRBV30 and TRBJ2-5): SQTIHQWPATLVQPVGSPLSLECTVEGTSNPNLYWYRQAAGRGLQLLFYSVGIGQISSEVPQNLSASRPQDRQFILSSKKLLLSDSGFYLCAWTTGGWETQYFGPGTRLLVL.

The rearrangement uses TRBV29-1 and TRBJ2-1, with unresolved D. The V end was cut by 1 base, the J end by 8 bases, with 15 bases between. The CDR3 consists of 14 residues. Germline-derived CDR1 and CDR2 are SQVTM and ANQGSEA. CDR3 coding DNA: TGCAGCGTTGAAGGGTGGCTCCGAGCAGATGAGCAGTTCTTC. Translated: CSVEGWLRADEQFF.

This sequence joins TRBV29-1 and TRBJ2-1, with 9 positions matching TRBD2. The length of the CDR3 is 13 residues. V dropped 4 bases and J dropped 5; count of bases not matched to a gene: 3. The germline V gene encodes CDR1 SQVTM and CDR2 ANQGSEA. This CDR3 is CSVVAGENNEQFF. The CDR3 region has the DNA TGCAGCGTTGTAGCGGGGGAAAACAATGAGCAGTTCTTC.

The gene calls are TRBV30 and TRBJ2-2; the match to TRBD1 covers 7 bases. The CDR3 loop spans 12 amino acids. Germline assignment: CDR1 GTSNPN and CDR2 SVGIG (reference sequence). After removal of 2 bases from V and 7 bases from J, the junction contained 1 base not matched to a gene. The CDR3 reads CAWSPGGGELFF. The CDR3 bases are TGTGCCTGGAGTCCAGGGGGCGGGGAGCTGTTTTTT.

V usage is TRBV4-1 and J usage is TRBJ1-3; D call uncertain. CDR1 MGHRA and CDR2 YSYEKL come from the germline V gene. The CDR3 loop spans 14 amino acids. Trimming stripped 1 base from V and 5 bases from J, with 9 bases between. The CDR3 DNA reads as TGCGCCAGCAGCCAAGTCGGAGAACGAAACACCATATATTTT. It codes for CASSQVGERNTIYF.